These 27 T cell receptor beta chains originate from one sample sequenced in a study of a mutant IDH1 vaccine in newly diagnosed glioma. The table came from immunoSEQ multiplex PCR; TCRdb's copy has only in-frame clones and leaves some out. This repertoire shows approximately 60,000 clones, approximately 90% found once; its top ten account for roughly 4.8%. Time point here: week 5, during vaccination. In the vaccine, a single dose held 300 ug of the mutant IDH1 20-mer peptide, along with topical imiquimod. These TCRs are of unknown antigen specificity. The specimen comprised PBMCs, sampled from a glioma patient whose treatment included an IDH1 peptide vaccine. Receptors originate from a woman aged 40 to 49 with glioma.

This chain uses TRBV12-5 with TRBJ1-1; TRBD1 is a possible D gene (6 bases). CDR3 length: 14 residues. From germline, CDR1 is LGHNT and CDR2 FRNRAP. Deletions cut 6 bases from V and 1 base from J, with 12 bases between. CDR3 nucleotides: TGTGCTAGTGGGACGGACAGTTGGAACACTGAAGCTTTCTTT. Protein sequence: CASGTDSWNTEAFF.

This sequence joins TRBV19 and TRBJ2-6; 10 bases map to TRBD1. V trimming: 4 bases; J trimming: 4 bases; junction bases outside the gene matches: 4. CDR1 is LNHDA, CDR2 SQIVND, per germline (reference sequence). This CDR3 has 16 residues. CDR3 sequence reads: CASSRGQGSGANVLTF. The CDR3 nucleotides are TGTGCCAGTAGTAGGGGACAGGGGTCCGGGGCCAACGTCCTGACTTTC.

V and J are TRBV14 and TRBJ1-2; possibly TRBD1 for D (6 bases). This CDR3 spans 13 amino acids. Deletions cut 2 bases from V and 7 bases from J, with 11 bases between. Germline CDR1 reads SGHDN; CDR2 reads FVKESK. The CDR3 sequence: CASSQRGQGGYTF. The CDR3 nucleotides are TGTGCCAGCAGCCAACGGGGGCAGGGTGGCTACACCTTC.

The rearrangement uses TRBV4-1 and TRBJ2-3, with a weak D call TRBD2 (5 bases). CDR1 and CDR2 (germline): MGHRA, YSYEKL. The V gene lost 1 base and the J gene lost 2 bases, with 13 bases spanning the gap. There are 16 residues in the CDR3. DNA of the CDR3: TGCGCCAGCAGCCAAGTCGGGGTACGGGTCACAGATACGCAGTATTTT. The encoded protein is CASSQVGVRVTDTQYF.

The chain carries TRBV2 and TRBJ2-5; TRBD1 agrees at 7 bases. The CDR3 is made up of 14 amino acids. Germline values: CDR1 SNHLY, CDR2 FYNNEI. The V gene end was trimmed by 7 bases and the J gene end by 2 bases; junction bases not matched to a gene: 7. The CDR3 loop is CASTEGTAQETQYF. CDR3 nucleotides: TGTGCCAGCACGGAAGGGACAGCACAAGAGACCCAGTACTTC.

The chain links TRBV7-9 to TRBJ2-1, with unresolved D. V dropped 7 bases and J dropped 8 bases, with 18 bases sitting between them. CDR3 length: 14 residues. The germline CDR1 and CDR2 sequences are SEHNR and FQNEAQ (reference sequence). Here the CDR3 reads CASNSVAGADEQFF. The CDR3 DNA sequence: TGTGCCAGCAACTCGGTCGCCGGCGCGGATGAGCAGTTCTTC. Variable domain in full (rest from reference TRBV7-9 and TRBJ2-1): DTGVSQNPRHKITKRGQNVTFRCDPISEHNRLYWYRQTLGQGPEFLTYFQNEAQLEKSRLLSDRFSAERPKGSFSTLEIQRTEQGDSAMYLCASNSVAGADEQFFGPGTRLTVL.

V and J are TRBV14 and TRBJ1-1; D is uncertain. Looked up from germline, CDR1 is SGHDN and CDR2 is FVKESK. Trimming removed 0 bases at V and 0 bases at J, with 14 bases between. The CDR3 totals 17 residues. CDR3 nucleotides: TGTGCCAGCAGCCAAGATCACCGGGTCACCATGAACACTGAAGCTTTCTTT. This encodes CASSQDHRVTMNTEAFF.

This chain joins TRBV4-1 and TRBJ2-7, with D perhaps being TRBD1 or TRBD2 (5 bases each). Germline-derived CDR1 and CDR2 are MGHRA and YSYEKL. V lost 2 bases and J 2 bases, leaving 13 bases between the germline ends. The CDR3 is 15 residues long. The chain's CDR3 is CASSQSYPGPYEQYF. CDR3 bases: TGCGCCAGCAGCCAAAGCTACCCGGGACCCTACGAGCAGTACTTC.

This chain connects TRBV6-1 to TRBJ2-2; the D gene is possibly TRBD1 (5 bases). The CDR3 loop spans 16 amino acids. V lost 1 base to trimming and J lost 0 bases, with 9 bases between them. Germline CDR1 reads MNHNS; CDR2 reads SASEGT. The CDR3 bases are TGTGCCAGCAGTGAAGAGGCAGGGTCGAACACCGGGGAGCTGTTTTTT. Translation: CASSEEAGSNTGELFF.

This chain links TRBV7-2 with TRBJ2-7, with D hard to call. The CDR3 runs 14 residues. Germline lookup yields CDR1 SGHTA and CDR2 FQGNSA. Trimming took 1 base from V and 2 from J, leaving 9 bases between them. Here the CDR3 DNA reads TGTGCCAGCAGCTTAGATCCGGCCCCCTACGAGCAGTACTTC. Translating it yields CASSLDPAPYEQYF.

This chain connects TRBV30 to TRBJ2-7, with D perhaps TRBD1 or TRBD2 (5 bases each). Trimming cost V 8 bases and J 0 bases, with 11 bases left between them. Germline CDR1 reads GTSNPN; CDR2 reads SVGIG (reference sequence). This CDR3 comprises 12 residues. The CDR3 region has the DNA TGTGCCGGGGCAGGACTCTCCTACGAGCAGTACTTC. The encoded protein is CAGAGLSYEQYF.

The table lists this clone with a few counts. The chain links TRBV10-2 to TRBJ1-5, with D possibly being TRBD1 (6 bases). Germline V gives CDR1 WSHSY, CDR2 SAAADI. The CDR3 is 15 residues long. V dropped 3 bases and J dropped 11 bases, with 20 bases sitting between them. The CDR3 spells CASSEYGAQGRAQHF. In DNA form, the CDR3 reads TGCGCCAGCAGTGAATATGGGGCCCAGGGGCGGGCCCAGCATTTT.

The V gene is TRBV15, the J gene TRBJ2-5, with TRBD2 matching 10 bases. Matching the DNA end better, TRBJ2-7 makes the J call doubtful. The germline CDR1 and CDR2 sequences are LNHNV and YYDKDF (reference sequence). This CDR3 contains 17 residues. The CDR3 nucleotides are TGTGCCACCAGCAGGGATTTAGCGGGGGGCCACCCCTACGAGCAGTACTTC. Translating it yields CATSRDLAGGHPYEQYF.

This chain connects TRBV7-2 to TRBJ1-2, with a possible D match to TRBD1 (6 bases). Trimming removed 5 bases from V and 0 bases from J, with 13 bases in between. The CDR3 is 15 residues long. Germline CDR1 SGHTA, CDR2 FQGNSA. CDR3 sequence (DNA): TGTGCCAGCAGCCATAGGACAGCGACTAACTATGGCTACACCTTC. Protein product: CASSHRTATNYGYTF. The full variable domain, rest sourced from reference TRBV7-2 and TRBJ1-2, is GAGVSQSPSNKVTEKGKDVELRCDPISGHTALYWYRQSLGQGLEFLIYFQGNSAPDKSGLPSDRFSAERTGGSVSTLTIQRTQQEDSAVYLCASSHRTATNYGYTFGSGTRLTVV.

This clone has a single count. The rearrangement uses TRBV30 and TRBJ1-2; tentatively, D is TRBD1 (6 bases). Germline lookup yields CDR1 GTSNPN and CDR2 SVGIG (reference sequence). CDR3 length: 14 amino acids. V was cut by 3 bases and J by 6 bases, with 17 bases left in between. As DNA, the CDR3 is TGTGCCTGGAGGAAGACAGGCACCAAGGATGGCTACACCTTC. This sequence encodes CAWRKTGTKDGYTF.

The chain joins TRBV4-2 to TRBJ2-7; TRBD2 is a possible D gene (5 bases). CDR3 length: 19 amino acids. CDR1 and CDR2 (germline): LGHNA, YNFKEQ. Trimming stripped 0 bases from V and 4 bases from J, with 25 bases between. CDR3 nucleotide sequence: TGTGCCAGCAGCCAAGATTATAAATCCCCGGACTGGCGTGATTACGAGCAGTACTTC. Residues: CASSQDYKSPDWRDYEQYF.

This chain connects TRBV2 to TRBJ1-5; 7 bases are shared with TRBD1. J gave up 4 bases and V 6 bases, and 3 bases lay outside the gene matches. The CDR3 is 13 amino acids. CDR1 and CDR2 from the germline V gene are SNHLY and FYNNEI. The CDR3 nucleotides read TGTGCCAGCAGAAAGACAGGGAATCAGCCCCAGCATTTT. This translates into CASRKTGNQPQHF.

The rearrangement links TRBV7-6 to TRBJ1-5; 11 bases agree with TRBD1. V dropped 5 bases and J dropped 6; count of bases not matched to a gene: 3. The CDR3 consists of 14 residues. Germline V lookup: CDR1 SGHVS, CDR2 FNYEAQ. The CDR3 nucleotides are TGTGCCAGCAGCCCGGACAGGGGGCCTCAGCCCCAGCATTTT. Its protein product is CASSPDRGPQPQHF.

The rearrangement uses TRBV11-2 and TRBJ2-7; TRBD2 aligns across 10 bases. Germline-derived CDR1 and CDR2 are SGHAT and FQNNGV. The CDR3 runs to 14 residues. The V gene end was trimmed by 6 bases and the J gene end by 2 bases; junction bases not matched to a gene: 4. This CDR3 is CASSWSGGAYEQYF. DNA for the CDR3: TGTGCCAGCAGTTGGAGCGGGGGGGCCTACGAGCAGTACTTC. Looking up the rest from reference TRBV11-2 and TRBJ2-7 gives the full variable domain: EAGVAQSPRYKIIEKRQSVAFWCNPISGHATLYWYQQILGQGPKLLIQFQNNGVVDDSQLPKDRFSAERLKGVDSTLKIQPAKLEDSAVYLCASSWSGGAYEQYFGPGTRLTVT.

The DNA for the CDR3 is TGTGCCAGCAGGCCCCAGATAACCACGGAGCAGTTCTTC. Translating gives CASRPQITTEQFF. This chain connects TRBV2 to TRBJ2-1, with D unresolved. Germline-derived CDR1 and CDR2 are SNHLY and FYNNEI. V shed 6 bases and J shed 10 bases, with 16 bases lying between them. The CDR3 loop spans 13 amino acids.

V gene TRBV11-2 combines with J gene TRBJ2-7; TRBD1 is a possible D gene (5 bases). The germline V gene has CDR1 SGHAT and CDR2 FQNNGV. The CDR3 length is 14 residues. V lost 5 bases and J 0 bases, leaving 11 bases between the germline ends. CDR3 in amino acids: CASSLGLSSYEQYF. The CDR3 bases are TGTGCCAGCAGCCTGGGGCTGTCCTCCTACGAGCAGTACTTC.

The chain uses TRBV4-1 and TRBJ1-4, with 8 bases fitting TRBD1. The CDR3 is made up of 18 amino acids. V trimming: 3 bases; J trimming: 0 bases; junction bases outside the gene matches: 9. CDR1 and CDR2 from the germline V gene are MGHRA and YSYEKL. CDR3 sequence (DNA): TGCGCCAGCAGCCACCTGGGACAGGTGGGGGCAACTAATGAAAAACTGTTTTTT. Translating gives CASSHLGQVGATNEKLFF.

The chain is built from TRBV7-2 and TRBJ1-4; perhaps TRBD1 as D (6 bases). Germline V gives CDR1 SGHTA, CDR2 FQGNSA. Trimming pared 6 bases from V and 10 bases from J, leaving 15 bases between. This CDR3 has 13 residues. The CDR3 sequence: CASRGGTGSKLFF. The DNA for the CDR3 is TGTGCCAGCAGAGGGGGGACGGGCTCAAAACTGTTTTTT.

This sequence joins TRBV6-5 and TRBJ2-7; possibly TRBD1 for D (6 bases). Germline CDR1 reads MNHEY; CDR2 reads SVGAGI. This CDR3 contains 13 residues. V dropped 5 bases and J dropped 1 base, with 9 bases sitting between them. This CDR3 is CASSGDRSYEQYF. CDR3 DNA: TGTGCCAGCAGTGGAGACAGGTCCTACGAGCAGTACTTC.

The V gene is TRBV7-2, the J gene TRBJ1-5, with D unclear. The CDR3 length is 13 residues. CDR1 SGHTA and CDR2 FQGNSA come from the germline V gene. V lost 6 bases to trimming and J lost 4 bases, with 10 bases between them. The CDR3 DNA follows: TGTGCCAGCAGTTCCAACAAAAATCAGCCCCAGCATTTT. Translation gives CASSSNKNQPQHF.

The V and J genes are TRBV5-4 and TRBJ2-7; TRBD2 aligns across 7 bases. The CDR3 is 12 amino acids. Germline loops: CDR1 SGHNT, CDR2 YYREEE (reference sequence). V lost 3 bases, J lost 5 bases, and 2 bases stayed unmatched. DNA for the CDR3: TGTGCCAGCAGCTGGGGGGGGGACGAGCAGTACTTC. This translates into CASSWGGDEQYF.

The gene calls are TRBV2 and TRBJ1-1; 11 bases agree with TRBD1. Germline V gene sequence: CDR1 SNHLY, CDR2 FYNNEI. Trimming removed 7 bases from V and 7 bases from J; junction bases left unmatched: 11. The CDR3 runs 15 residues. CDR3 DNA: TGTGCCAGCAATACCAGCCCGGGACAGGGGGTTGAAGCTTTCTTT. The encoded protein is CASNTSPGQGVEAFF. The variable domain in full, completed from reference TRBV2 and TRBJ1-1, reads EPEVTQTPSHQVTQMGQEVILRCVPISNHLYFYWYRQILGQKVEFLVSFYNNEISEKSEIFDDQFSVERPDGSNFTLKIRSTKLEDSAMYFCASNTSPGQGVEAFFGQGTRLTVV.